This T cell receptor (beta chain) emerged from a study of cytomegalovirus exposure and HLA in healthy donors. Study background: The approximately 680 first-cohort repertoires and the 95 to 150 validation repertoires shared the same platform, a later analysis reported. Regarding the study as a whole: The investigators catalogued under 200 TCR beta chains as cytomegalovirus-associated. Usually a TCR sequence was rare, but some public TCRs were found in many donors.

The method was immunoSEQ multiplex PCR; TCRdb's version includes in-frame clones alone and lacks a portion of them. The sample lists some 54,000 clones, around nine tenths occurring once. This clone turned up a few times. Its cognate antigen is unknown. In germline, CDR1 is LNHDA, CDR2 SQIVND (reference sequence). Trimming removed 6 bases from V and 4 bases from J, with 22 bases in between. The CDR3 spans 17 residues. The rearrangement uses TRBV19 and TRBJ1-5, with D perhaps TRBD1 (6 bases). The sequence came from a man aged 18 to 29 in good health and CMV-seronegative. Sequenced: PBMCs. CDR3: CASRGPTGSGSNQPQHF. The DNA of the CDR3 is TGTGCCAGTAGAGGCCCTACAGGGTCGGGTTCGAATCAGCCCCAGCATTTT.